This T cell receptor (beta chain) was profiled in a study of Graves' ophthalmopathy and Graves' hyperthyroidism. Whole-study findings and limits: Blood also carried most expanded thyroid clonotypes exceeding 0.001 frequency. Discrimination between ophthalmopathy and stable hyperthyroidism by a 13-signature model showed about 88% sensitivity and less than 84% specificity.

Diagnoses were established from clinical symptoms, serum thyroxine, TRAb, thyroid ultrasound and orbital computed tomography. For repertoire sequencing, the TCR beta CDR3 regions were amplified from RNA transcripts. HTBI primers primed a first-round RT-PCR, and a second-round multiplex PCR followed. Using its own MiXCR run on the multiplex PCR reads, TCRdb lists one record per CDR3 protein. Here the sample spans about 600,000 distinct CDR3 sequences, about 40% being singletons. This CDR3 spans 14 amino acids. Germline-derived CDR1 and CDR2 are ENHRY and SYGVKD. The junction had 7 bases not matched to a gene; V was cut back by 4 bases and J by 4 bases. Concerning this clonotype: Its antigen remains unknown.

The sequenced material came from peripheral blood or thyroid tissue (not recorded which). The chain has TRBV10-3 and TRBJ2-7; 7 bases map to TRBD1. This TCR was sampled from an adult man with Graves' hyperthyroidism. The CDR3 sequence is CAISGSTGLYEQYF. The CDR3 region has the DNA TGTGCCATCAGTGGCTCGACAGGGCTATACGAGCAGTACTTC.